These 27 T cell receptor beta chains were sequenced from one sample in a study of shared clonotypes between healthy human individuals. Libraries were prepared by immunoSEQ multiplex PCR; TCRdb keeps only in-frame clonotypes and omits some of them. This sample has over a million clones, with around 97% found just once. The sequencing input was naive CD4+ T cells sorted from blood. As for subset: CD45RA+ positively selected. The receptors were gathered from a man in his thirties or forties in good health.

This clone appeared once. V is TRBV6-1 and J is TRBJ1-2; no firm D call. The germline V gene has CDR1 MNHNS and CDR2 SASEGT. The CDR3 has 12 residues. Trimming left V 0 bases short and J 9 bases short, with 8 bases between. Written as DNA, the CDR3 is TGTGCCAGCAGTGAAGCGGTGGGATGCTACACCTTC. Translated: CASSEAVGCYTF.

This clone has a single count. This sequence joins TRBV7-8 and TRBJ2-7; TRBD2 aligns across 8 bases. CDR1 is SGHVS and CDR2 is FQNEAQ in the germline V gene. This CDR3 spans 15 amino acids. J was trimmed by 7 bases and V by 5 bases; bases with no gene match: 13. This CDR3 reads CASSPGTRGGGEQYF. CDR3 nucleotide sequence: TGTGCCAGCAGCCCCGGGACTAGGGGCGGAGGGGAGCAGTACTTC.

The chain uses TRBV30 and TRBJ2-1; 10 bases fit TRBD2. Germline CDR1 GTSNPN, CDR2 SVGIG (reference sequence). V was pared by 3 bases and J by 9 bases, with 14 bases of the junction left unmatched. This CDR3 has 16 amino acids. The CDR3 spells CAWSPGGVLAGAEQFF. The CDR3 DNA follows: TGTGCCTGGAGCCCCGGGGGAGTGCTAGCGGGAGCTGAGCAGTTCTTC.

This clone was observed once. Germline and junction disagree at one end, which may indicate a read error. The chain couples TRBV23-1 to TRBJ2-7; D gene unclear. TRBV23-1 is identified as an open reading frame with a role that is uncertain. The CDR3 loop spans 14 amino acids. For the CDR3, the DNA is TGCGCCAGATGCCTCGAGTGCTACGCGTACGTGCAGTACTTC. It yields the protein CARCLECYAYVQYF.

The V gene is TRBV11-2, the J gene TRBJ2-1, with 12 bases aligning to TRBD2. This CDR3 has 18 amino acids. The ends lost 0 bases at V and 8 bases at J; junction bases unmatched: 11. Germline lookup yields CDR1 SGHAT and CDR2 FQNNGV. The CDR3 spells CASSLDIVASGRAHEQFF. DNA for the CDR3: TGTGCCAGCAGCTTAGATATAGTGGCTAGCGGGAGGGCTCATGAGCAGTTCTTC.

The chain joins TRBV11-3 to TRBJ1-5; tentatively, D is TRBD1 (5 bases). The length of the CDR3 is 15 residues. V lost 4 bases to trimming and J lost 9 bases, with 19 bases between them. Looked up from germline, CDR1 is SGHNT and CDR2 is YENEEA. The CDR3 DNA reads TGTGCCAGCAGCTATAACCGGGACGACCAGCCGCCCCAGCATTTT. This codes for CASSYNRDDQPPQHF.

The chain has TRBV6-5 and TRBJ1-1; TRBD1 aligns across 11 bases. Looked up from germline, CDR1 is MNHEY and CDR2 is SVGAGI. The CDR3 contains 12 residues. The ends lost 6 bases at V and 11 bases at J; junction bases unmatched: 5. CDR3 region: CASRRDRGVAFF. DNA for the CDR3: TGTGCCAGCAGGAGGGACAGGGGGGTCGCTTTCTTT.

This chain uses TRBV2 with TRBJ2-2; 10 nucleotides match TRBD1. From germline, CDR1 is SNHLY and CDR2 FYNNEI. Trimming removed 8 bases from V and 6 bases from J; junction bases left unmatched: 9. The length of the CDR3 is 15 residues. CDR3 residues: CASDDRDRGSGELFF. In DNA form, the CDR3 reads TGTGCCAGCGACGACCGGGACAGGGGATCCGGGGAGCTGTTTTTT.

Remarks on this clone: The sample contains more than one DNA sequence encoding this CDR3. The chain is built from TRBV5-1 and TRBJ2-7; TRBD2 agrees at 10 bases. CDR3 length: 15 residues. Germline values: CDR1 SGHRS, CDR2 YFSETQ. V trimming: 0 bases; J trimming: 4 bases; junction bases outside the gene matches: 4. This chain's CDR3 is CASSLGGTSAYEQYF. CDR3 in DNA: TGCGCCAGCAGCTTGGGGGGGACTAGCGCGTACGAGCAGTACTTC.

V is TRBV7-2 and J is TRBJ2-1; D remains unclear. V lost 1 base and J 13 bases, leaving 17 bases between the germline ends. In germline, CDR1 is SGHTA, CDR2 FQGNSA. This CDR3 region has 14 residues. The CDR3 sequence: CASSLGYDILLQFF. Here the CDR3 DNA reads TGTGCCAGCAGCTTAGGGTATGATATTCTGCTCCAGTTCTTC.

Remarks on this clone: Different DNA sequences within this sample yield the same CDR3. The chain uses TRBV18 and TRBJ2-6, with no clear D. CDR1 KGHSH and CDR2 LQKENI come from the germline V gene. Trimming cost V 0 bases and J 0 bases, with 6 bases left between them. This CDR3 contains 16 residues. The CDR3: CASSPPTSSGANVLTF. The DNA of the CDR3 is TGTGCCAGCTCACCACCGACCAGCTCTGGGGCCAACGTCCTGACTTTC.

This chain joins TRBV29-1 and TRBJ2-3; 12 nucleotides match TRBD2. Germline CDR1 and CDR2: SQVTM and ANQGSEA. The CDR3 covers 16 residues. After removal of 5 bases from V and 3 bases from J, the junction contained 9 bases not matched to a gene. This CDR3 is CSVWTGLAGGTDTQYF. The CDR3 coding sequence is TGCAGCGTTTGGACCGGGCTAGCGGGAGGGACAGATACGCAGTATTTT.

V and J are TRBV5-8 and TRBJ2-2, with D possibly being TRBD2 (6 bases). Germline CDR1 SGHTS, CDR2 YDEGEE. V lost 4 bases and J lost 4, with 14 bases in between. The CDR3 sequence is 15 residues long. CDR3 nucleotides: TGTGCCAGCAGCCCCGGGACTCGGGTCACCGGGGAGCTGTTTTTT. As protein: CASSPGTRVTGELFF.

The J gene is TRBJ1-1, the V gene TRBV5-1, with a weak D call TRBD1 (6 bases). Trimming cost V 4 bases and J 4 bases, with 17 bases left between them. The V gene's germline CDR1 is SGHRS and CDR2 YFSETQ. The CDR3 is made up of 15 amino acids. The CDR3 sequence is CASSTLTGSFTEAFF. The DNA of the CDR3 is TGCGCCAGCAGCACGCTTACAGGGAGTTTCACTGAAGCTTTCTTT.

About this clone: Other DNA sequences in the same sample also yield this CDR3. The chain links TRBV18 to TRBJ2-7; D possibly corresponds to TRBD1 (5 bases). Germline values: CDR1 KGHSH, CDR2 LQKENI. The V gene lost 1 base and the J gene lost 5 bases, with 6 bases spanning the gap. The CDR3 length is 12 residues. The CDR3 coding sequence is TGTGCCAGCTCACCACTAGGGGACGAGCAGTACTTC. It yields the protein CASSPLGDEQYF.

CDR3 DNA sequence: TGTGCCATCAGCTCGCTCCGAGAGGGAACCTACGAGCAGTACTTC. Translated, it gives CAISSLREGTYEQYF. The chain is built from TRBV10-3 and TRBJ2-7; D might be TRBD2 (5 bases). The CDR3 is 15 residues long. Germline V gives CDR1 ENHRY, CDR2 SYGVKD. The V end lost 6 bases, the J end lost 2 bases, and 17 bases lay between the germline ends.

The gene calls are TRBV7-2 and TRBJ2-5, with 7 bases fitting TRBD2. Germline V gene data show CDR1 as SGHTA and CDR2 as FQGNSA. J was trimmed by 4 bases and V by 6 bases; bases with no gene match: 11. The CDR3 contains 15 residues. The CDR3 DNA reads as TGTGCCAGCAGACCCGGGGGAGGGATTCTAGAGACCCAGTACTTC. Protein sequence: CASRPGGGILETQYF. Using reference TRBV7-2 and TRBJ2-5 for the parts outside the CDR3, the full variable domain is GAGVSQSPSNKVTEKGKDVELRCDPISGHTALYWYRQSLGQGLEFLIYFQGNSAPDKSGLPSDRFSAERTGGSVSTLTIQRTQQEDSAVYLCASRPGGGILETQYFGPGTRLLVL.

This chain links TRBV10-3 with TRBJ2-7; D ambiguous. The CDR3 totals 14 residues. Per the germline V gene, CDR1 is ENHRY and CDR2 is SYGVKD. Trimming shortened V by 2 bases and J by 6 bases, and 14 bases separated the two germline ends. CDR3 sequence reads: CAISETGPLGEQYF. In DNA, the CDR3 is TGTGCCATCAGTGAGACCGGGCCGCTCGGCGAGCAGTACTTC.

The chain joins TRBV6-5 to TRBJ2-7; 7 bases agree with TRBD2. The CDR3 has 16 residues. Unmatched junction bases numbered 7, after V lost 0 bases and J lost 2 bases. Germline V gene data show CDR1 as MNHEY and CDR2 as SVGAGI. CDR3 nucleotide sequence: TGTGCCAGCAGTTACTCGAGTAGGCTAGCGGCCTACGAGCAGTACTTC. Amino acids: CASSYSSRLAAYEQYF.

This sequence joins TRBV10-2 and TRBJ2-7; possible D gene TRBD2, 6 bases. In germline, CDR1 is WSHSY, CDR2 SAAADI. The germline V and J ends were trimmed by 9 bases and 4 bases, with 19 bases remaining between them. This CDR3 is built from 14 residues. The CDR3, as DNA: TGCGCCAGTCAGCGGGCACCCAGGGATTACGAGCAGTACTTC. Protein: CASQRAPRDYEQYF.

The V gene is TRBV11-2, the J gene TRBJ2-5; a weak D match, TRBD2 (6 bases). Trimming stripped 5 bases from V and 1 base from J, with 14 bases between. This CDR3 comprises 15 residues. In germline, CDR1 is SGHAT, CDR2 FQNNGV. CDR3 amino acids: CASSVSAGIQETQYF. In DNA, the CDR3 is TGTGCCAGCAGCGTGTCTGCGGGGATCCAAGAGACCCAGTACTTC.

The V and J genes are TRBV2 and TRBJ2-2, with 9 bases fitting TRBD2. V trimming: 2 bases; J trimming: 6 bases; junction bases outside the gene matches: 1. Germline CDR1 and CDR2: SNHLY and FYNNEI. There are 14 residues in the CDR3. The CDR3 sequence: CASSERTSAGELFF. The CDR3 bases are TGTGCCAGCAGTGAAAGGACTAGCGCCGGGGAGCTGTTTTTT. The entire variable domain, with the rest obtained from reference TRBV2 and TRBJ2-2, is as follows: EPEVTQTPSHQVTQMGQEVILRCVPISNHLYFYWYRQILGQKVEFLVSFYNNEISEKSEIFDDQFSVERPDGSNFTLKIRSTKLEDSAMYFCASSERTSAGELFFGEGSRLTVL.

CDR3 protein: CASTTGAGTGELFF. CDR3 DNA: TGTGCCAGCACCACAGGGGCCGGCACCGGGGAGCTGTTTTTT. The chain carries TRBV4-2 and TRBJ2-2, with 7 bases matching TRBD1. The germline gives CDR1 LGHNA, CDR2 YNFKEQ. This CDR3 comprises 14 residues. Trimming removed 7 bases from V and 4 bases from J; junction bases left unmatched: 6.

The rearrangement joins TRBV6-1 to TRBJ2-1; D not resolved. This CDR3 spans 11 amino acids. Germline assignment: CDR1 MNHNS and CDR2 SASEGT. V was shortened by 8 bases and J by 8 bases, with 10 bases between the two germline ends. CDR3 region: CASFHVDEQFF. CDR3 sequence (DNA): TGTGCCAGCTTTCATGTGGATGAGCAGTTCTTC.

V usage is TRBV7-9 and J usage is TRBJ2-3; the match to TRBD1 covers 9 bases. Trimming removed 5 bases from V and 5 bases from J; junction bases left unmatched: 2. Germline assignment: CDR1 SEHNR and CDR2 FQNEAQ (reference sequence). This CDR3 contains 13 residues. CDR3 sequence reads: CASSRTGVDTQYF. The CDR3 nucleotides are TGTGCCAGCAGCCGGACAGGGGTAGATACGCAGTATTTT. Full variable domain (remainder filled in from reference TRBV7-9 and TRBJ2-3): DTGVSQNPRHKITKRGQNVTFRCDPISEHNRLYWYRQTLGQGPEFLTYFQNEAQLEKSRLLSDRFSAERPKGSFSTLEIQRTEQGDSAMYLCASSRTGVDTQYFGPGTRLTVL.

This chain joins TRBV18 and TRBJ2-5, with 9 bases identical to TRBD1. V trimming: 3 bases; J trimming: 3 bases; junction bases outside the gene matches: 5. The germline V gene encodes CDR1 KGHSH and CDR2 LQKENI. This CDR3 has 15 residues. The CDR3 is CASSPGQGREETQYF. CDR3 coding DNA: TGTGCCAGCTCACCGGGACAGGGCAGAGAAGAGACCCAGTACTTC.

The chain has TRBV28 and TRBJ2-1, with D perhaps matching TRBD2 (5 bases). CDR1 MDHEN and CDR2 SYDVKM come from the germline V gene. The V end lost 7 bases, the J end lost 9 bases, and 10 bases lay between the germline ends. The CDR3 has 11 residues. Written as DNA, the CDR3 is TGTGCCAGCACGGAGGCCGTTGAGCAGTTCTTC. Translated: CASTEAVEQFF. Together with reference TRBV28 and TRBJ2-1, the CDR3 gives the full variable domain: DVKVTQSSRYLVKRTGEKVFLECVQDMDHENMFWYRQDPGLGLRLIYFSYDVKMKEKGDIPEGYSVSREKKERFSLILESASTNQTSMYLCASTEAVEQFFGPGTRLTVL.